A selection of T cell receptor beta chains follows, all from one sample in a study of shared clonotypes between healthy human individuals. Produced via immunoSEQ multiplex PCR; TCRdb's table is partial and in-frame only. The data contain 2 million to 2.5 million clones, just over 90% of them singletons. The sequencing sample was made of naive CD8+ T cells from PBMCs. The receptor source for this set is a man between 18 and 29 years old in good health. Some clones in this sample may be carry-over from other donors' samples. CDR3s include the opening cysteine and the closing phenylalanine or tryptophan. A D gene is named only where the DNA matches it firmly. Only some rows state a clone size, as once, few, many or a class for expanded clones.

V	J	D	size	CDR3	DNA
TRBV19	TRBJ1-5	-	-	CASSILGGHGGNQPQHF	TGTGCCAGTAGTATACTAGGGGGGCACGGGGGCAATCAGCCCCAGCATTTT
TRBV11-2	TRBJ2-3	-	-	CASSLGSDTQYF	TGTGCCAGCAGCTTAGGCTCAGATACGCAGTATTTT
TRBV27	TRBJ2-4	TRBD1	few	CASSGTGGNIQYF	TGTGCCAGCAGCGGGACAGGGGGAAACATTCAGTACTTC
TRBV7-9	TRBJ2-7	TRBD1	-	CASSWADRDEQYF	TGTGCCAGCAGCTGGGCCGACAGGGACGAGCAGTACTTC
TRBV7-6	TRBJ2-3	-	-	CASSLAGTSTDTQYF	TGTGCCAGCAGCTTAGCAGGGACCAGCACAGATACGCAGTATTTT
TRBV11-2	TRBJ2-7	-	-	CASSLPREVFDYEQYF	TGTGCCAGCAGCTTACCCAGGGAAGTTTTCGACTACGAGCAGTACTTC
TRBV4-2	TRBJ1-4	TRBD1	once	CASSQYRGNEKLFF	TGTGCCAGCAGCCAATACAGGGGGAATGAAAAACTGTTTTTT
TRBV28	TRBJ2-5	TRBD2	-	CASSPLAGGPGKTQYF	TGTGCCAGCAGTCCACTAGCGGGAGGGCCCGGGAAGACCCAGTACTTC
TRBV4-1	TRBJ2-5	-	-	CASSQESFPYQETQYF	TGCGCCAGCAGCCAAGAAAGTTTCCCGTACCAAGAGACCCAGTACTTC
TRBV30	TRBJ2-7	-	-	CAWSWAGPEQYF	TGTGCCTGGAGTTGGGCGGGGCCCGAGCAGTACTTC
TRBV27	TRBJ2-1	-	-	CASSLRRVGHEQFF	TGTGCCAGCAGTTTGAGGCGGGTGGGCCATGAGCAGTTCTTC
TRBV5-1	TRBJ2-3	TRBD1	once	CASSMGGQGSTDTQYF	TGCGCCAGCAGCATGGGAGGACAGGGGAGCACAGATACGCAGTATTTT
TRBV7-6	TRBJ2-3	-	-	CASSPGPGGTDTQYF	TGTGCCAGCAGCCCCGGTCCAGGGGGCACAGATACGCAGTATTTT
TRBV7-9	TRBJ2-7	-	-	CASRSGQALGEQYF	TGTGCCAGCAGGTCCGGGCAGGCGCTAGGGGAGCAGTACTTC
TRBV6-5	TRBJ1-1	-	-	CASSYRGENTEAFF	TGTGCCAGCAGTTACAGGGGAGAGAACACTGAAGCTTTCTTT
TRBV28	TRBJ2-4	-	-	CASSRPRRQGDKNIQYF	TGTGCCAGCAGCCGACCTCGCCGGCAGGGAGACAAAAACATTCAGTACTTC